The 30 T cell receptor beta chains reported below all come from one sample, sequenced in a study of T cell responses to AZD1222 COVID-19 vaccine. Generated by immunoSEQ multiplex PCR, the TCRdb table keeps only in-frame clones and is missing some. The profile shows 150,000 to 180,000 clones, about 88% of them singletons. Material: peripheral blood, obtained on day 0 of AZD1222 vaccination. These receptors originate from an adult in good health.

This rearrangement joins TRBV29-1 to TRBJ2-7, with D hard to call. V was cut by 4 bases and J by 3 bases, with 7 bases left in between. The CDR3 has 11 residues. Germline loops: CDR1 SQVTM, CDR2 ANQGSEA. The CDR3 bases are TGCAGCGTTGTGACTTACTACGAGCAGTACTTC. Protein product: CSVVTYYEQYF.

The rearrangement joins TRBV6-2 or TRBV6-3 to TRBJ2-7, with a weak D call TRBD1 (5 bases). The CDR3 length is 12 residues. V was pared by 5 bases and J by 7 bases, with 12 bases between. Germline V gives CDR1 MNHEY, CDR2 SVGEGT. The CDR3 spells CASSRTPWEQYF. The CDR3 DNA sequence: TGTGCCAGCAGTCGGACACCGTGGGAGCAGTACTTC.

This chain uses TRBV19 with TRBJ1-5, with a possible D match to TRBD1 (6 bases). V gave up 7 bases and J gave up 2 bases, with 18 bases separating them. The germline V gene has CDR1 LNHDA and CDR2 SQIVND (reference sequence). This CDR3 has 16 residues. CDR3 DNA: TGTGCCAGTACCCCGGGGGGGGCGGTGGGCAATCAGCCCCAGCATTTT. Translation gives CASTPGGAVGNQPQHF.

The chain recombines TRBV5-1 with TRBJ2-7; possibly TRBD1 for D (5 bases). Germline CDR1 and CDR2: SGHRS and YFSETQ. Trimming removed 5 bases from V and 5 bases from J, with 17 bases in between. The CDR3 length is 14 residues. The chain's CDR3 is CASSYQIQGNEQYF. The CDR3 DNA follows: TGCGCCAGCAGTTACCAAATCCAGGGTAACGAGCAGTACTTC.

This clone was found once. This sequence joins TRBV4-1 and TRBJ1-5, with D perhaps matching TRBD1 (6 bases). CDR1 and CDR2 from the germline V gene are MGHRA and YSYEKL. V lost 6 bases and J lost 1, with 13 bases in between. The CDR3 contains 15 residues. The CDR3 protein is CASSPRGLSNQPQHF. DNA for the CDR3: TGCGCCAGCAGTCCCAGGGGACTGAGCAATCAGCCCCAGCATTTT.

Details on this clone: The same CDR3 can be traced to other DNA sequences in this sample. The V call is TRBV20-1, the J call TRBJ2-7; D uncertain. Germline values: CDR1 DFQATT, CDR2 SNEGSKA (reference sequence). This CDR3 spans 11 amino acids. Between the trimmed V and J ends, which lost 3 bases and 3 bases, there was a span of 6 bases. The CDR3 here is CSASDGYEQYF. The DNA of the CDR3 is TGCAGTGCTAGTGACGGCTACGAGCAGTACTTC.

The J gene is TRBJ2-2, the V gene TRBV9; either TRBD1 or TRBD2 may fit D (5 bases each). CDR1 is SGDLS and CDR2 is YYNGEE in the germline V gene. This CDR3 is built from 15 residues. The V and J ends lost 4 bases and 3 bases respectively, with 13 bases between them. For the CDR3, the DNA is TGTGCCAGCAGCCCCCGGTGGGGGTACACCGGGGAGCTGTTTTTT. This codes for CASSPRWGYTGELFF.

The chain links TRBV29-1 to TRBJ1-2; tentative D call: TRBD1 (5 bases). This CDR3 comprises 13 residues. Germline assignment: CDR1 SQVTM and CDR2 ANQGSEA. Trimming removed 0 bases at V and 6 bases at J, with 11 bases between. The CDR3 coding sequence is TGCAGCGTTGAAGATCTTAGGGGAGATGGCTACACCTTC. It specifies CSVEDLRGDGYTF.

The chain couples TRBV2 to TRBJ1-1; no firm D call. CDR3 size: 13 residues. Germline V gives CDR1 SNHLY, CDR2 FYNNEI. Between the trimmed V and J ends, which lost 6 bases and 11 bases, there was a span of 19 bases. CDR3 loop: CASSKGRLSWAFF. CDR3 DNA sequence: TGTGCCAGCAGCAAGGGCAGGTTGTCGTGGGCTTTCTTT.

The chain has TRBV4-3 and TRBJ2-1; D gene unclear. Trimming removed 0 bases from V and 11 bases from J, with 20 bases in between. The CDR3 covers 16 residues. Per germline, CDR1 LGHNA and CDR2 YSLEER. The CDR3 is CASSQDGIGVERKQFF. Written as DNA, the CDR3 is TGCGCCAGCAGCCAAGATGGAATTGGGGTTGAGAGGAAGCAGTTCTTC.

The chain combines TRBV7-8 with TRBJ1-1, with D possibly being TRBD1 (5 bases). CDR3 length: 13 amino acids. From germline, CDR1 is SGHVS and CDR2 FQNEAQ. Trimming cost V 3 bases and J 8 bases, with 13 bases left between them. CDR3 amino acids: CASSLGLREEAFF. The CDR3 DNA sequence: TGTGCCAGCAGCTTGGGACTGAGGGAAGAAGCTTTCTTT.

Comment on this clone: Different DNA sequences within this sample yield the same CDR3. This chain connects TRBV6-5 to TRBJ2-5, with TRBD2 identical over 8 bases. The CDR3 spans 16 residues. Germline CDR1 and CDR2: MNHEY and SVGAGI. V dropped 2 bases and J dropped 4; count of bases not matched to a gene: 9. The CDR3 DNA follows: TGTGCCAGCAGTTACGCGCGTACGGCGGGGGGAGAGACCCAGTACTTC. Translation gives CASSYARTAGGETQYF.

CDR3 region: CSAENYNEQFF. The CDR3 nucleotides are TGCAGCGCCGAGAATTACAATGAGCAGTTCTTC. The chain couples TRBV29-1 to TRBJ2-1; the D is unclear. V gave up 7 bases and J gave up 4 bases, with 8 bases separating them. CDR1 SQVTM and CDR2 ANQGSEA come from the germline V gene. The CDR3 spans 11 residues.

The rearrangement uses TRBV18 and TRBJ2-7; 11 bases line up with TRBD1. This CDR3 is built from 16 residues. The V and J ends lost 0 bases and 5 bases, in that order; junction bases with no gene match: 6. CDR1 KGHSH and CDR2 LQKENI come from the germline V gene. The chain's CDR3 is CASSPPRTGGADEQYF. Here the CDR3 DNA reads TGTGCCAGCTCACCACCGCGGACAGGGGGCGCCGACGAGCAGTACTTC.

The V gene is TRBV27, the J gene TRBJ1-5, with D unclear. CDR3 length: 13 residues. Germline V lookup: CDR1 MNHEY, CDR2 SMNVEV (reference sequence). Trimming cost V 4 bases and J 2 bases, with 6 bases left between them. The CDR3 DNA reads TGTGCCAGCAGTTCAATGGGCAATCAGCCCCAGCATTTT. It translates to CASSSMGNQPQHF.

V and J are TRBV7-9 and TRBJ2-7, with TRBD2 matching over 11 bases. The J segment lost 7 bases and the V segment lost 5 bases, leaving 1 base of the junction unmatched. The germline V gene encodes CDR1 SEHNR and CDR2 FQNEAQ (reference sequence). CDR3 length: 12 amino acids. CDR3 in DNA: TGTGCCAGCAGCCGACTAGCGGGGGAGCAGTACTTC. This gives the protein CASSRLAGEQYF.

The J gene is TRBJ1-4, the V gene TRBV20-1; TRBD1 is a possible D gene (5 bases). Germline loops: CDR1 DFQATT, CDR2 SNEGSKA (reference sequence). The CDR3 contains 14 residues. Trimming took off 3 bases at V and 8 bases at J, with 16 bases between the two ends. The CDR3 here is CSASLRGRDEKLFF. CDR3 nucleotides: TGCAGTGCTAGTCTAAGGGGCAGGGACGAAAAACTGTTTTTT.

This clone has just a few counts. The V call is TRBV5-1, the J call TRBJ2-1, with TRBD1 identical over 7 bases. V shed 4 bases, J shed 1 base, and the junction held 5 bases outside the gene matches. The CDR3 length is 15 residues. Germline lookup yields CDR1 SGHRS and CDR2 YFSETQ. The CDR3 nucleotides are TGCGCCAGCAGCCTCACGACAGGGTCCTACAATGAGCAGTTCTTC. It encodes CASSLTTGSYNEQFF.

V usage is TRBV5-4 and J usage is TRBJ2-7, with D possibly matching TRBD1 (5 bases). Germline V lookup: CDR1 SGHNT, CDR2 YYREEE (reference sequence). V shed 0 bases and J shed 0 bases, with 7 bases lying between them. This CDR3 is built from 14 residues. CDR3 region: CASSLEGASYEQYF. CDR3 DNA: TGTGCCAGCAGCTTGGAAGGGGCCTCCTACGAGCAGTACTTC.

The chain uses TRBV5-1 and TRBJ2-3, with D perhaps matching TRBD2 (6 bases). Trimming removed 4 bases at V and 0 bases at J, with 15 bases between. The CDR3 runs 16 residues. The germline CDR1 and CDR2 sequences are SGHRS and YFSETQ. DNA for the CDR3: TGCGCCAGCAGCGAGGGCCCTAGCGCTAGCACAGATACGCAGTATTTT. Protein: CASSEGPSASTDTQYF.

This rearrangement joins TRBV6-5 to TRBJ2-2; no clear D. The CDR3 runs to 12 residues. The V end lost 1 base, the J end lost 6 bases, and 3 bases lay between the germline ends. Germline-derived CDR1 and CDR2 are MNHEY and SVGAGI. CDR3 in amino acids: CASSYLAGELFF. Written as DNA, the CDR3 is TGTGCCAGCAGTTACTTGGCCGGGGAGCTGTTTTTT.

J is TRBJ2-3 and V is TRBV5-4; unclear D gene. This CDR3 spans 16 amino acids. Germline V gives CDR1 SGHNT, CDR2 YYREEE (reference sequence). The germline V and J ends were trimmed by 5 bases and 0 bases, with 16 bases remaining between them. CDR3 in amino acids: CASRNWVGFSTDTQYF. CDR3 in DNA: TGTGCCAGCAGGAATTGGGTGGGATTTAGCACAGATACGCAGTATTTT.

V and J are TRBV5-4 and TRBJ2-7; D may be TRBD1 (6 bases). Germline V CDR1 and CDR2: SGHNT, YYREEE (reference sequence). V dropped 0 bases and J dropped 4 bases, with 11 bases sitting between them. The CDR3 has 14 residues. DNA of the CDR3: TGTGCCAGCAGCTTGGCAGGGGCTCGATACGAGCAGTACTTC. This translates into CASSLAGARYEQYF.

The chain uses TRBV18 and TRBJ1-2, with TRBD1 as a possible D gene (5 bases). Germline CDR1 reads KGHSH; CDR2 reads LQKENI. The CDR3 runs 15 residues. Trimming left V 2 bases short and J 5 bases short, with 15 bases between. The CDR3 is CASSPMGEPRYGYTF. The DNA for the CDR3 is TGTGCCAGCTCACCAATGGGGGAGCCCAGGTATGGCTACACCTTC.

The CDR3 DNA reads as TGTGCCAGCAGCTTACGGGGACCTTATGGCTACACCTTC. Translation: CASSLRGPYGYTF. The V call is TRBV5-6, the J call TRBJ1-2, with a weak D call TRBD1 (5 bases). This CDR3 contains 13 residues. Per the germline V gene, CDR1 is SGHDT and CDR2 is YYEEEE. Trimming stripped 2 bases from V and 5 bases from J, with 10 bases between.

The chain links TRBV5-4 to TRBJ1-2; the match to TRBD1 covers 10 bases. The CDR3 runs to 16 residues. The V gene end was trimmed by 0 bases and the J gene end by 0 bases; junction bases not matched to a gene: 2. Germline-derived CDR1 and CDR2 are SGHNT and YYREEE (reference sequence). CDR3 in amino acids: CASSLGTGGANYGYTF. The CDR3 DNA reads TGTGCCAGCAGCTTGGGGACAGGGGGAGCTAACTATGGCTACACCTTC.

This chain connects TRBV18 to TRBJ2-2, with a weak D call TRBD1 (6 bases). Trimming left V 3 bases short and J 5 bases short, with 13 bases between. The CDR3 is made up of 15 amino acids. Germline V gene lookup returns CDR1 KGHSH and CDR2 LQKENI. CDR3 in amino acids: CASSPYEQGTGELFF. The CDR3 DNA follows: TGTGCCAGCTCACCCTACGAACAGGGAACCGGGGAGCTGTTTTTT.

The rearrangement uses TRBV4-1 and TRBJ2-3; the match to TRBD2 covers 8 bases. The CDR3 contains 15 residues. CDR1 is MGHRA and CDR2 is YSYEKL in the germline V gene. With 4 bases clipped from V and 4 bases from J, the junction kept 7 bases outside the gene matches. As DNA, the CDR3 is TGCGCCAGCAGCCCGGGACTAGGTCTGGCAGATACGCAGTATTTT. Its translation is CASSPGLGLADTQYF.

Worth noting for this clone: Likely a read error: the CDR3 ends without its conserved phenylalanine or tryptophan. The DNA is omitted, as the CDR3 cannot be located on it reliably, and the CDR3 follows TCRdb's listing. This sequence joins TRBV5-1 and TRBJ2-3; the table gives TRBD2 as D, unverified against the DNA. Germline CDR1 SGHRS, CDR2 YFSETQ. Both ends counted, the CDR3 spans 8 residues. The CDR3 protein is CASSLVFE.

The chain combines TRBV2 with TRBJ1-2, with 7 nucleotides matching TRBD1. The CDR3 sequence is 13 residues long. Germline values: CDR1 SNHLY, CDR2 FYNNEI. J gave up 8 bases and V 3 bases, and 6 bases lay outside the gene matches. The CDR3 DNA follows: TGTGCCAGCAGTGACGGGACAGTCGGAGGCTACACCTTC. Its protein is CASSDGTVGGYTF.